This TCR beta chain was sequenced in a study of identical twins. Study findings and constraints: Reduced insertions were recorded for abundant cord blood beta clonotypes, with no such pattern in memory repertoires.

Each CDR3 protein gets one entry after TCRdb re-called the 5' RACE reads with MiXCR. The data show around 250,000 distinct CDR3 sequences, with roughly 12% seen just once and around 4% held by the top ten. Turning to this clonotype: Its antigen remains unknown.

CDR1 and CDR2 from the germline V gene are DFQATT and SNEGSKA (reference sequence). This CDR3 comprises 17 residues. The V end was cut by 6 bases, the J end by 0 bases, with 21 bases between. This sample also appeared in a second study, on yellow fever vaccine responses in identical twins. From that paper: Among the twins, the vaccine T cell response reportedly seemed partly convergent and partly personalized.

This TCR was recovered from a woman younger than 30 in good health. The chain couples TRBV20-1 to TRBJ2-1, with a weak D call TRBD2 (5 bases). Sequencing was carried out using memory (CD45RO+) T cells sorted from blood. CDR3 sequence reads: CSALDSRGAVSYNEQFF. CDR3 nucleotide sequence: TGCAGTGCGCTAGACTCCCGGGGTGCAGTCTCCTACAATGAGCAGTTCTTC.